Listed here are 21 T cell receptor beta chains from one sample, sequenced in a study of blood T cell repertoires in COVID-19. Sequencing was performed with immunoSEQ multiplex PCR; in TCRdb, only in-frame clones are kept and a portion is missing. In the table there are around 250,000 clones, roughly 80% of which are singletons. The sequencing input was PBMCs or T cells enriched from blood (not recorded which). The receptors come from a man between 40 and 49 years old who had been exposed to COVID-19.

J is TRBJ1-5 and V is TRBV10-3; TRBD1 matches at 7 bases. The length of the CDR3 is 14 residues. V shed 11 bases, J shed 3 bases, and the junction held 10 bases outside the gene matches. From germline, CDR1 is ENHRY and CDR2 SYGVKD. CDR3 residues: CAPLGGQVNQPQHF. CDR3 nucleotide sequence: TGTGCCCCCCTTGGAGGACAGGTCAATCAGCCCCAGCATTTT.

The table lists this clone with a few counts. V is TRBV30 and J is TRBJ1-6; D is possibly TRBD1 (5 bases). Germline CDR1 reads GTSNPN; CDR2 reads SVGIG (reference sequence). The V end lost 2 bases, the J end lost 10 bases, and 15 bases lay between the germline ends. The CDR3 contains 14 residues. CDR3 sequence reads: CAWSPLGGSSPLHF. The CDR3 nucleotides are TGTGCCTGGAGTCCCCTCGGGGGTAGCTCACCCCTCCACTTT.

The chain couples TRBV11-2 to TRBJ1-1, with 7 bases fitting TRBD1. The CDR3 spans 15 residues. V shed 5 bases and J 2 bases; nucleotides not matched to a gene: 8. Germline values: CDR1 SGHAT, CDR2 FQNNGV. This CDR3 reads CASSLTTGTNTEAFF. The DNA of the CDR3 is TGTGCCAGCAGCCTTACGACAGGGACAAACACTGAAGCTTTCTTT.

The rearrangement links TRBV5-1 to TRBJ2-6, with D unresolved. CDR1 and CDR2 from the germline V gene are SGHRS and YFSETQ. The CDR3 has 16 residues. V lost 4 bases and J 2 bases, leaving 13 bases between the germline ends. The CDR3 reads CASSQTATTGANVLTF. CDR3 in DNA: TGCGCCAGCAGCCAAACAGCCACCACTGGGGCCAACGTCCTGACTTTC.

This clone was picked up one time. The rearrangement links TRBV2 to TRBJ2-3, with 12 bases fitting TRBD1. There are 19 residues in the CDR3. Germline CDR1 and CDR2: SNHLY and FYNNEI. With V trimmed by 7 bases and J by 3 bases, 17 bases remained unmatched. The CDR3 protein is CASTDRDRGPRHVTDTQYF. The CDR3, as DNA: TGTGCCAGCACTGACCGGGACAGGGGGCCGAGACATGTTACAGATACGCAGTATTTT.

The chain employs TRBV30 and TRBJ1-6, with no clear D. V dropped 5 bases and J dropped 5 bases, with 19 bases sitting between them. The CDR3 totals 16 residues. Per the germline V gene, CDR1 is GTSNPN and CDR2 is SVGIG (reference sequence). The CDR3 loop is CAWDSTPGLNNSPLHF. The CDR3, as DNA: TGTGCCTGGGATTCAACCCCCGGTCTTAATAATTCACCCCTCCACTTT.

The chain employs TRBV5-8 and TRBJ2-1, with D perhaps TRBD1 (6 bases). The CDR3 loop spans 11 amino acids. Trimming took off 8 bases at V and 13 bases at J, with 16 bases between the two ends. Germline V gene sequence: CDR1 SGHTS, CDR2 YDEGEE. The CDR3 bases are TGTGCCAGGGCTACAGGGAAAGGCCAGTTCTTC. Translated: CARATGKGQFF.

The CDR3 nucleotides are TGCGCCAGCAGCCCTGGGGGCGGGAGTTCCCACAATGAGCAGTTCTTC. Its protein is CASSPGGGSSHNEQFF. J is TRBJ2-1 and V is TRBV10-1; D is possibly TRBD2 (7 bases). V was trimmed by 6 bases and J by 5 bases, leaving 20 bases between them. The length of the CDR3 is 16 residues. Per germline, CDR1 WNHNN and CDR2 SYGVQD (reference sequence).

The chain employs TRBV24-1 and TRBJ2-5; a possible D gene is TRBD2 (5 bases). Germline values: CDR1 KGHDR, CDR2 SFDVKD. The CDR3 extends over 13 amino acids. Trimming removed 8 bases at V and 7 bases at J, with 16 bases between. CDR3 region: CATIEGLRGTQYF. The CDR3 DNA follows: TGTGCCACCATTGAAGGACTCCGGGGGACCCAGTACTTC.

This clone was counted once. This chain links TRBV12-3 or TRBV12-4 with TRBJ1-2, with a weak D call TRBD1 (6 bases). V was pared by 6 bases and J by 0 bases, with 8 bases between. The CDR3 runs to 13 residues. CDR3 DNA: TGTGCCAGCAGCGGGACACCTAACTATGGCTACACCTTC. The encoded protein is CASSGTPNYGYTF.

CDR3: CAISVTGGRSPLHF. The CDR3 nucleotides read TGTGCCATCAGCGTAACAGGGGGGAGGTCCCCCCTCCACTTT. The chain recombines TRBV10-3 with TRBJ1-6, with 8 bases fitting TRBD1. Trimming removed 6 bases from V and 13 bases from J; junction bases left unmatched: 11. In germline, CDR1 is ENHRY, CDR2 SYGVKD. This CDR3 comprises 14 residues.

The gene calls are TRBV27 and TRBJ2-1; D is unresolved. V was cut by 1 base and J by 9 bases, with 10 bases left in between. The CDR3 is 13 amino acids. Germline V gives CDR1 MNHEY, CDR2 SMNVEV (reference sequence). The CDR3 sequence: CASSLLGRSEQFF. CDR3 DNA sequence: TGTGCCAGCAGTTTATTGGGCCGAAGTGAGCAGTTCTTC.

This chain uses TRBV7-9 with TRBJ2-5; TRBD1 is a possible D gene (6 bases). V was cut by 4 bases and J by 0 bases, with 9 bases left in between. The germline V gene encodes CDR1 SEHNR and CDR2 FQNEAQ (reference sequence). CDR3 size: 14 residues. CDR3 coding DNA: TGTGCCAGCAGCTGGGGGCCCAACCAAGAGACCCAGTACTTC. It encodes CASSWGPNQETQYF.

The chain carries TRBV29-1 and TRBJ2-7, with D tentatively TRBD2 (6 bases). Germline V gene lookup returns CDR1 SQVTM and CDR2 ANQGSEA. Trimming took off 4 bases at V and 2 bases at J, with 12 bases between the two ends. This CDR3 is 13 amino acids long. This CDR3 reads CSVGFGRTYEQYF. CDR3 DNA sequence: TGCAGCGTTGGATTCGGGAGAACCTACGAGCAGTACTTC.

This chain connects TRBV28 to TRBJ2-5; possible D gene TRBD1, 6 bases. Germline lookup yields CDR1 MDHEN and CDR2 SYDVKM. Deletions cut 6 bases from V and 5 bases from J, with 19 bases between. The CDR3 totals 15 residues. CDR3 region: CASRDETGHSETQYF. The CDR3 nucleotides read TGTGCCAGCAGAGATGAAACAGGGCACTCGGAGACCCAGTACTTC.

The chain is built from TRBV6-5 and TRBJ2-7, with TRBD2 matching over 7 bases. Germline V gives CDR1 MNHEY, CDR2 SVGAGI. This CDR3 comprises 14 residues. With 2 bases clipped from V and 2 bases from J, the junction kept 3 bases outside the gene matches. The CDR3 region has the DNA TGTGCCAGCAGTTACGGCCTAGCGGCCTACGAGCAGTACTTC. Its protein product is CASSYGLAAYEQYF.

The gene calls are TRBV29-1 and TRBJ2-2, with TRBD2 as a possible D gene (6 bases). Deletions cut 7 bases from V and 8 bases from J, with 17 bases between. The CDR3 length is 13 residues. Germline CDR1 reads SQVTM; CDR2 reads ANQGSEA. In DNA form, the CDR3 reads TGCAGCGCTTCCGGGAGATCTTTGGGGGAGCTGTTTTTT. Its translation: CSASGRSLGELFF.

This clone has only one observation. This sequence joins TRBV6-5 and TRBJ2-1, with D maybe TRBD2 (5 bases). V gave up 4 bases and J gave up 10 bases, with 14 bases separating them. Germline V lookup: CDR1 MNHEY, CDR2 SVGAGI. There are 13 residues in the CDR3. CDR3 in amino acids: CASSSGLIREQFF. CDR3 bases: TGTGCCAGCAGTTCAGGACTGATCAGGGAGCAGTTCTTC.

The chain couples TRBV6-5 to TRBJ2-7, with a tentative D call TRBD2 (6 bases). The CDR3 spans 15 residues. Germline-derived CDR1 and CDR2 are MNHEY and SVGAGI. The V end lost 7 bases, the J end lost 0 bases, and 16 bases lay between the germline ends. CDR3 coding DNA: TGTGCCAGCACGAAAGCGGGCTTAAGCTCCTACGAGCAGTACTTC. It encodes CASTKAGLSSYEQYF.

V usage is TRBV2 and J usage is TRBJ2-7; 7 bases map to TRBD2. The length of the CDR3 is 16 residues. The germline V gene encodes CDR1 SNHLY and CDR2 FYNNEI. Trimming removed 1 base from V and 12 bases from J; junction bases left unmatched: 18. The CDR3 nucleotides are TGTGCCAGCAGTGAAGTTTTAGGGGAGGGTGTGACCGTCGGGTACTTC. Residues: CASSEVLGEGVTVGYF.

In DNA form, the CDR3 reads TGCAGTGCTAGGGACAGGGTTGCCCTCCACTTT. It specifies CSARDRVALHF. The chain recombines TRBV20-1 with TRBJ1-6; 8 nucleotides agree with TRBD1. This CDR3 comprises 11 residues. The V gene's germline CDR1 is DFQATT and CDR2 SNEGSKA (reference sequence). With V trimmed by 3 bases and J by 14 bases, 3 bases remained unmatched.